The text below deals with one TCR beta chain. The sample belongs to a study of blood T cell repertoires in COVID-19. During active infection, Seattle patients enrolled and were then monitored through disease. CDR1 is MNHEY, CDR2 SMNVEV, per germline (reference sequence). The CDR3 covers 13 residues. Germline trimming cut 3 bases from V and 7 bases from J; bases unmatched to any gene: 4. Sequencing was performed with immunoSEQ multiplex PCR; in TCRdb, only in-frame clones are kept and a portion is missing. The sample has about 240,000 clones; around 81% are singletons. Specimen: peripheral blood. This rearrangement joins TRBV27 to TRBJ2-7, with 9 bases lining up with TRBD1. The source is a woman of 80 years or more with COVID-19, enrolled during active disease. The CDR3: CASSFGTGREQYF. The CDR3 nucleotides are TGTGCCAGCAGTTTCGGGACAGGGAGGGAGCAGTACTTC.